The present TCR beta chain was sequenced within a study of molecular identifiers for immune sequencing clone quantification. Regarding the study as a whole: In a background of about 1 million naive cells, spiked Jurkat TCR RNA from one cell was reportedly detectable. The sizes of highly expanded clones could be underestimated when identical TCR molecules share a barcode.

With respect to this clonotype: Its matching antigen is unknown. Given a much more abundant clone one base away, this may be a read error.

Every naive CD8 library was made from between about 18,000 and 1,100,000 sorted cells with 10%, 30% or 50% RNA. Preparation methods for the bulk TCR libraries were those previously described, with listed TCR primers. TCRdb processed the PCR reads anew with MiXCR; each CDR3 protein has one entry. The sample lists a few hundred thousand distinct CDR3 sequences, roughly 26% occurring once. Germline lookup yields CDR1 MDHEN and CDR2 SYDVKM. The CDR3 contains 16 residues. Sample: naive CD8+ T cells from blood, with Jurkat cell RNA spiked in. The subset here: FACS-sorted CD8+CD4-CCR7+CD45RA+ naive T cells. This TCR came from a human donor in good health. Some libraries in this study had Jurkat cell RNA spiked in. The J gene is TRBJ1-5, the V gene TRBV28; perhaps TRBD1 as D (6 bases). CDR3 bases: TGTACCAGCAGTCGGGGCCTGGGGGCTAGCAATCAGCCCCAGCATTTT. Translated: CTSSRGLGASNQPQHF.